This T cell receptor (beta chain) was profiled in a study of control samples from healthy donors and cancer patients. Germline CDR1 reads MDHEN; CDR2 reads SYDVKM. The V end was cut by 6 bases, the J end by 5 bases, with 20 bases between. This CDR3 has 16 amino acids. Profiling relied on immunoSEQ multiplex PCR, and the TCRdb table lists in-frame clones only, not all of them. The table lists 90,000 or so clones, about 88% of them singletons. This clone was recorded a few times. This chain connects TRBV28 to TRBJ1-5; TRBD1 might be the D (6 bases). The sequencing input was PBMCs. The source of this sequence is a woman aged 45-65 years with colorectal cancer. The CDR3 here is CASSPPPGQGHQPQHF. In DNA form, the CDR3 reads TGTGCCAGCAGCCCCCCCCCGGGACAAGGGCATCAGCCCCAGCATTTT. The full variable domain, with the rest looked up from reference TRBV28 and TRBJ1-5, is DVKVTQSSRYLVKRTGEKVFLECVQDMDHENMFWYRQDPGLGLRLIYFSYDVKMKEKGDIPEGYSVSREKKERFSLILESASTNQTSMYLCASSPPPGQGHQPQHFGDGTRLSIL.